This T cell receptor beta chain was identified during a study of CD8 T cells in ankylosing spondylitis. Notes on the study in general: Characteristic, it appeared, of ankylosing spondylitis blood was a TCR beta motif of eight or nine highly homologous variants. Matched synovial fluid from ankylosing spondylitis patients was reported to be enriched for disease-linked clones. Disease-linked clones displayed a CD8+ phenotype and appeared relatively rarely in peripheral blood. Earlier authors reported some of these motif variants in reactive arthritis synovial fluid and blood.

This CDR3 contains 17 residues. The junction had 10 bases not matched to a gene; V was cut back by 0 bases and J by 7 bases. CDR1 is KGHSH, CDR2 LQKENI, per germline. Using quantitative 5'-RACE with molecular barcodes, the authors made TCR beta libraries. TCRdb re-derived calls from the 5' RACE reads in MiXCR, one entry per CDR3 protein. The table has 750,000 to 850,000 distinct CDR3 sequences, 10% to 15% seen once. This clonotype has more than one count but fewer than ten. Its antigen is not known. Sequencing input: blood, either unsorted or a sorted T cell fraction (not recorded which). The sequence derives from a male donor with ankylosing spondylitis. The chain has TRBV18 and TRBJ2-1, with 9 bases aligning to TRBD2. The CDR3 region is CASSPPSASGNLNEQFF. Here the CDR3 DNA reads TGTGCCAGCTCACCACCGTCGGCTAGCGGGAATCTTAATGAGCAGTTCTTC.